This T cell receptor beta chain emerged from a study of OX40 agonist ivuxolimab in advanced cancers. Study-level information: The treatment was a fully human IgG2 OX40 agonist, ivuxolimab.

Overall study findings and caveats: The study observed clonal expansion of CD4+ and CD8+ blood T cells by week 6 at 0.1 to 3.0 mg/kg.

The germline V gene encodes CDR1 MDHEN and CDR2 SYDVKM. The CDR3 is made up of 15 amino acids. V was clipped by 2 bases and J by 0 bases, with 10 bases between them. Sequencing used immunoSEQ multiplex PCR; TCRdb keeps in-frame clones, though not all of them. The sample includes about 50,000 clones, roughly 93% seen only once; the top ten take approximately 25%. Autoimmune disease history or systemic immunosuppression disqualified patients. Comments on this clone: Its specificity is not known.

Source: CD4+ or CD8+ T cells sorted from blood, taken in a trial of the OX40 agonist ivuxolimab. This clonotype originated in an adult with an advanced solid tumor such as melanoma, head and neck, liver or kidney cancer. The chain uses TRBV28 and TRBJ1-2; D unresolved. In nucleotides, the CDR3 is TGTGCCAGCAGTTTACCGGGGAGAGCTAACTATGGCTACACCTTC. Its translation: CASSLPGRANYGYTF.